A selection of T cell receptor beta chains follows, all from one sample in a study of T cell repertoires in cytomegalovirus infection. The antigens of these receptors remain unknown. TCRdb reprocessed the reads with MiXCR, giving one entry per CDR3 protein. The sample includes roughly 160,000 distinct CDR3 sequences, about 22% seen only once; the top ten take roughly 25%. The sequences come from CD8+ T cells from cultured PBMCs, collected from culture after CMV antigen stimulation. The source is a human donor in good health (CMV status not recorded). Some clones in this sample may be carry-over from other donors' samples. Both conserved end residues are part of each CDR3. A D gene is named only where the DNA matches it firmly. A row's size may be missing; if present it is once, few, many or a size class.

j_call v_call clone_size d_call cdr3_aa cdr3_nt
TRBJ2-2 TRBV5-5 - TRBD2 CASSFGREVHTGELFF TGTGCCAGCAGCTTTGGACGGGAGGTCCACACCGGGGAGCTGTTTTTT
TRBJ1-5 TRBV7-2 few - CASSRTWFSNQPQHF TGTGCCAGCAGCCGGACGTGGTTTAGCAATCAGCCCCAGCATTTT
TRBJ2-1 TRBV3-1 few - CASSQDLLGAGDNEQFF TGTGCCAGCAGCCAAGATCTACTAGGGGCAGGGGACAATGAGCAGTTCTTC
TRBJ1-1 TRBV28 few - CASSFVATEAFF TGTGCCAGCAGTTTCGTTGCCACTGAAGCTTTCTTT
TRBJ2-1 TRBV6-1 few - CASSEVDYTYNEQFF TGTGCCAGCAGTGAGGTGGACTATACCTACAATGAGCAGTTCTTC
TRBJ1-1 TRBV7-8 - TRBD1 CASRGGQGKTEAFF TGTGCCAGCAGGGGGGGACAGGGAAAGACTGAAGCTTTCTTT
TRBJ1-2 TRBV29-1 - - CSVEGRPYGYTF TGCAGCGTTGAGGGACGGCCCTATGGCTACACCTTC
TRBJ2-3 TRBV11-3 - - CASSLSTPGIQDTQYF TGTGCCAGCAGCTTAAGCACCCCAGGGATTCAGGATACGCAGTATTTT
TRBJ2-3 TRBV6-1 - - CASSPFVPADTQYF TGTGCCAGCAGTCCCTTTGTCCCCGCAGATACGCAGTATTTT
TRBJ2-7 TRBV7-6 few TRBD1 CASSSRQGAPYEQYF TGTGCCAGCAGTTCAAGACAGGGGGCCCCCTACGAGCAGTACTTC
TRBJ2-2 TRBV11-3 few - CASSLDSTGVLTGELFF TGTGCCAGCAGCTTAGACAGCACTGGGGTGTTGACCGGGGAGCTGTTTTTT
TRBJ2-7 TRBV12-3/TRBV12-4 few - CASSPTETYEQYF TGTGCCAGCAGTCCGACAGAAACCTACGAGCAGTACTTC
TRBJ1-5 TRBV27 few - CASGPQVRNSNQPQHF TGTGCCAGCGGACCACAAGTCAGGAATAGCAATCAGCCCCAGCATTTT
TRBJ2-7 TRBV12-3/TRBV12-4 - - CASSFGQGPYF TGTGCCAGCAGTTTCGGCCAGGGTCCGTACTTC
TRBJ1-5 TRBV6-5 - - CASSRYSNQPQHF TGTGCCAGCAGTCGGTATAGCAATCAGCCCCAGCATTTT
TRBJ2-7 TRBV12-3/TRBV12-4 few - CASSLSTGMDEQYF TGTGCCAGCAGTTTGTCGACAGGAATGGACGAGCAGTACTTC
TRBJ2-1 TRBV5-1 - - CASSSSRANEQFF TGCGCCAGCAGCTCGTCCAGGGCCAATGAGCAGTTCTTC
TRBJ1-2 TRBV4-1 - - CASSHPPVGPDFRGYTF TGCGCCAGCAGCCACCCCCCCGTGGGGCCCGATTTTCGGGGCTACACCTTC
TRBJ2-7 TRBV7-9 few - CASSYPGFYEQYF TGTGCCAGCAGCTACCCAGGCTTCTACGAGCAGTACTTC
TRBJ1-2 TRBV2 few - CASSEAYGGYTF TGTGCCAGCAGTGAAGCTTACGGTGGCTACACCTTC
TRBJ2-4 TRBV28 - - CASSLSQSNIQYF TGTGCCAGCAGTTTAAGTCAATCAAACATTCAGTACTTC
TRBJ2-7 TRBV2 - - CASSETRRESYEQYF TGTGCCAGCAGTGAGACTCGGAGGGAAAGCTACGAGCAGTACTTC
TRBJ1-1 TRBV7-2 few - CASSLLWEKDTEAFF TGTGCCAGCAGCTTATTATGGGAGAAGGACACTGAAGCTTTCTTT
TRBJ2-1 TRBV9 many - CASSVGWGGREQFF TGTGCCAGCAGCGTAGGGTGGGGGGGCCGGGAGCAGTTCTTC
TRBJ2-5 TRBV5-4 few TRBD2 CASSPPGGAETQYF TGTGCCAGCAGCCCACCGGGGGGAGCCGAGACCCAGTACTTC
TRBJ2-5 TRBV7-2 - - CASSSTGTPLETQYF TGTGCCAGCAGCTCCACGGGGACTCCCCTAGAGACCCAGTACTTC